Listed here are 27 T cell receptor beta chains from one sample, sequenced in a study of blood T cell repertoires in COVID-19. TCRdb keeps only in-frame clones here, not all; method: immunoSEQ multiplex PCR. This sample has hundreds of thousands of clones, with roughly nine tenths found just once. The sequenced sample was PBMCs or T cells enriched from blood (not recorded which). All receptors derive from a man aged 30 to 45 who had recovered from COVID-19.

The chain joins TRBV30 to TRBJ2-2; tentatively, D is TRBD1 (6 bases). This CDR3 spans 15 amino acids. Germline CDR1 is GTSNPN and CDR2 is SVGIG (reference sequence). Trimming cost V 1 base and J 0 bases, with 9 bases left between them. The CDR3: CAWSAGQTNTGELFF. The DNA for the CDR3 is TGTGCCTGGAGTGCGGGACAAACGAACACCGGGGAGCTGTTTTTT. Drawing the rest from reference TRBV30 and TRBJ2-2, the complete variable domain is SQTIHQWPATLVQPVGSPLSLECTVEGTSNPNLYWYRQAAGRGLQLLFYSVGIGQISSEVPQNLSASRPQDRQFILSSKKLLLSDSGFYLCAWSAGQTNTGELFFGEGSRLTVL.

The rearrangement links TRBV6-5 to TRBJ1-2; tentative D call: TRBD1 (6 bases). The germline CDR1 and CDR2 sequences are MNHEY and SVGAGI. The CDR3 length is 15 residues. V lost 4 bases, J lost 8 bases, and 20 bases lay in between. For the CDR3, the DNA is TGTGCCAGCAGTTCCATCTCGACAGGTTGGCGGGGCTACACCTTC. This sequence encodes CASSSISTGWRGYTF.

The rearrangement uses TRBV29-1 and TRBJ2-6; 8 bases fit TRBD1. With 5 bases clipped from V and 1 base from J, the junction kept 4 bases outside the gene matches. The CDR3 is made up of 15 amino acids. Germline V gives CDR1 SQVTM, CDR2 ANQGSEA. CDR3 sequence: CSVTRTGSGANVLTF. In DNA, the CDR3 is TGCAGCGTTACCCGGACAGGGTCTGGGGCCAACGTCCTGACTTTC.

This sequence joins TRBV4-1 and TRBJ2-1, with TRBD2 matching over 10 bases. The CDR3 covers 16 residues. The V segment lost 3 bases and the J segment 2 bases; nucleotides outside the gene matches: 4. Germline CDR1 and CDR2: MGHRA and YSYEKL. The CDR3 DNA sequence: TGCGCCAGCAGCCACTCTAGCGGGAGTACCTACAATGAGCAGTTCTTC. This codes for CASSHSSGSTYNEQFF.

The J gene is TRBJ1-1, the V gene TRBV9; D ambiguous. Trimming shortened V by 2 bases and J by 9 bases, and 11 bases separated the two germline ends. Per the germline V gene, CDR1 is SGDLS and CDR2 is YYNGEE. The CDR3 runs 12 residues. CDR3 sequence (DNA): TGTGCCAGCAGCGTGGACGACGGGAAAGCTTTCTTT. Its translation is CASSVDDGKAFF.

The CDR3 spells CSASVPRSFYEQYF. The CDR3 nucleotides read TGCAGTGCTAGTGTACCGCGGAGCTTCTACGAGCAGTACTTC. The chain couples TRBV20-1 to TRBJ2-7; D is ambiguous. The CDR3 totals 14 residues. Trimming took 3 bases from V and 3 from J, leaving 15 bases between them. The germline V gene has CDR1 DFQATT and CDR2 SNEGSKA (reference sequence).

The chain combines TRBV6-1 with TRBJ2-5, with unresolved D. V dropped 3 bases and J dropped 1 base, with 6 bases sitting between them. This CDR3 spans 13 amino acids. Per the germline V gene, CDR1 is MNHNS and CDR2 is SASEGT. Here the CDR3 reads CASSDPSQETQYF. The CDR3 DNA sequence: TGTGCCAGCAGTGATCCTTCCCAAGAGACCCAGTACTTC.

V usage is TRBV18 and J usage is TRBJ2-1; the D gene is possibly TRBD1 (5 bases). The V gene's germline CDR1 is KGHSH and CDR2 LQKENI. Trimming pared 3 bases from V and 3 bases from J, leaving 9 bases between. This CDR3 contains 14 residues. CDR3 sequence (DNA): TGTGCCAGCTCACCGCTGACAGTCTACAATGAGCAGTTCTTC. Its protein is CASSPLTVYNEQFF.

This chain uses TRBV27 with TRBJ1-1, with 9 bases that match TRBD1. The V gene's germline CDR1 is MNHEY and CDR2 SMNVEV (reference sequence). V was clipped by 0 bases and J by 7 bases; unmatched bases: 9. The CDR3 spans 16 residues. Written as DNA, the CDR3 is TGTGCCAGCAGTTTATCTGTCGACAGGGGGAAGGTTGAAGCTTTCTTT. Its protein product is CASSLSVDRGKVEAFF.

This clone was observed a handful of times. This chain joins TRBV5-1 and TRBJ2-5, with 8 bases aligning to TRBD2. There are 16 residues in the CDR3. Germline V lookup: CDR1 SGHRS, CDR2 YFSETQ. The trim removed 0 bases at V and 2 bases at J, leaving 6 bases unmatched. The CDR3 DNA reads TGCGCCAGCAGCTTGGCCGGGGCTAGCGGGCAAGAGACCCAGTACTTC. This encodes CASSLAGASGQETQYF. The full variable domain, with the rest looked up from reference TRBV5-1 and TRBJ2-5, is KAGVTQTPRYLIKTRGQQVTLSCSPISGHRSVSWYQQTPGQGLQFLFEYFSETQRNKGNFPGRFSGRQFSNSRSEMNVSTLELGDSALYLCASSLAGASGQETQYFGPGTRLLVL.

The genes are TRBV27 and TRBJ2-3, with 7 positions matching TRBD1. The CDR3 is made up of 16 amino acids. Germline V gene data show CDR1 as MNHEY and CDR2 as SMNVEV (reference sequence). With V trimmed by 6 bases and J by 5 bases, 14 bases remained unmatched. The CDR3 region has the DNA TGTGCCAGCAGCCGAGAGGGACAGCCCCAGAAAGATACGCAGTATTTT. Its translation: CASSREGQPQKDTQYF.

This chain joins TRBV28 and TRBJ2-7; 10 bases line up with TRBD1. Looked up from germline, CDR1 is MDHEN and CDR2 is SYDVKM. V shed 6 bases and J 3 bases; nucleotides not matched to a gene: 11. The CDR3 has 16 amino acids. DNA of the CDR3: TGTGCCAGCAGCCACCCTAGGACAGGGGGTAGCTACGAGCAGTACTTC. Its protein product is CASSHPRTGGSYEQYF.

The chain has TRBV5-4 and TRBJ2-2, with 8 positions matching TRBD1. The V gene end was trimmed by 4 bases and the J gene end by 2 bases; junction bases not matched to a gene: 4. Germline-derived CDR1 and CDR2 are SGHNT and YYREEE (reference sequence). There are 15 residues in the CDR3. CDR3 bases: TGTGCCAGCAGCCCTGGACAGGGAAACACCGGGGAGCTGTTTTTT. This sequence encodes CASSPGQGNTGELFF.

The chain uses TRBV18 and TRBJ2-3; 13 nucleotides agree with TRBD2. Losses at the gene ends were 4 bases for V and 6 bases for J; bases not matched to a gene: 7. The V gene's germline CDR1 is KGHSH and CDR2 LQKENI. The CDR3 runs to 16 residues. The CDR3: CASSLAGTSGTDTQYF. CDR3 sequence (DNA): TGTGCCAGCTCACTTGCCGGGACTAGCGGGACTGATACGCAGTATTTT.

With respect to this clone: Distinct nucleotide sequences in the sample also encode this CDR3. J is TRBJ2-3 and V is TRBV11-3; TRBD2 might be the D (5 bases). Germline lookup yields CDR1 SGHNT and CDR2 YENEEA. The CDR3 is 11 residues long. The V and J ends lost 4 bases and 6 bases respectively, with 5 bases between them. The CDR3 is CASSSGDTQYF. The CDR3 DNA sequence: TGTGCCAGCAGCTCGGGGGATACGCAGTATTTT.

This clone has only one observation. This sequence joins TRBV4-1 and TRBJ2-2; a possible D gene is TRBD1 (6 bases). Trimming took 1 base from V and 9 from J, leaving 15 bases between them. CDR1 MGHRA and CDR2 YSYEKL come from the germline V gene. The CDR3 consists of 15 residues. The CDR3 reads CASSQVAGALWELFF. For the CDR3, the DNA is TGCGCCAGCAGCCAAGTAGCAGGGGCCCTCTGGGAGCTGTTTTTT.

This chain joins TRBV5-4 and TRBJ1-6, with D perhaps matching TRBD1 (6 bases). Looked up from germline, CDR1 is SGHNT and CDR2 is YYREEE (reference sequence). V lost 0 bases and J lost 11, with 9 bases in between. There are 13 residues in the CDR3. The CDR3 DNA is TGTGCCAGCAGCTTGGGAGGGGGACCACCCCTCCACTTT. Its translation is CASSLGGGPPLHF. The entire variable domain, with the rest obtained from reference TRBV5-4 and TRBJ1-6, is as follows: ETGVTQSPTHLIKTRGQQVTLRCSSQSGHNTVSWYQQALGQGPQFIFQYYREEENGRGNFPPRFSGLQFPNYSSELNVNALELDDSALYLCASSLGGGPPLHFGNGTRLTVT.

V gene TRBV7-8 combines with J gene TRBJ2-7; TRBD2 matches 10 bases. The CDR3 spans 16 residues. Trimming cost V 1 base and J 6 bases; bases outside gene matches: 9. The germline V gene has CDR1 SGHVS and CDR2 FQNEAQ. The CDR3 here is CASSLGAGGPPVEQYF. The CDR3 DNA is TGTGCCAGCAGCTTAGGAGCGGGAGGGCCCCCCGTCGAGCAGTACTTC. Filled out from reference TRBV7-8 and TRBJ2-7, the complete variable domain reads GAGVSQSPRYKVAKRGQDVALRCDPISGHVSLFWYQQALGQGPEFLTYFQNEAQLDKSGLPSDRFFAERPEGSVSTLKIQRTQQEDSAVYLCASSLGAGGPPVEQYFGPGTRLTVT.

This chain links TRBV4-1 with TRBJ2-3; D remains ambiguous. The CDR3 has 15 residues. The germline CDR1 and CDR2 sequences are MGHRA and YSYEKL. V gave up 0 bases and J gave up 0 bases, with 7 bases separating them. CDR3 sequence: CASSQDAISTDTQYF. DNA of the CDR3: TGCGCCAGCAGCCAAGACGCTATAAGCACAGATACGCAGTATTTT.

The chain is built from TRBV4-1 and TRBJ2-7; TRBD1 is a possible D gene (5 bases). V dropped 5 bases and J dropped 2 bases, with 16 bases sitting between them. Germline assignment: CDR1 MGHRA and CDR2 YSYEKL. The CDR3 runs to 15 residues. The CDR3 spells CASSFRLGVPYEQYF. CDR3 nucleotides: TGCGCCAGCAGCTTCCGGCTAGGGGTCCCCTACGAGCAGTACTTC.

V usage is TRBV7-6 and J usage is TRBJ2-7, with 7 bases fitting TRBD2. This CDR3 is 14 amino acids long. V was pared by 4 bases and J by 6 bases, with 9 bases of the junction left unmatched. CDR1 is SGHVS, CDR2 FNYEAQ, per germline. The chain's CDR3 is CASSSPWGGSEQYF. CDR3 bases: TGTGCCAGCAGCTCCCCCTGGGGGGGATCCGAGCAGTACTTC. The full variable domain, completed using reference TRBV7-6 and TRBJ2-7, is GAGVSQSPRYKVTKRGQDVALRCDPISGHVSLYWYRQALGQGPEFLTYFNYEAQQDKSGLPNDRFSAERPEGSISTLTIQRTEQRDSAMYRCASSSPWGGSEQYFGPGTRLTVT.

Written as DNA, the CDR3 is TGTGCCAGCCGGGGACAGGGGAATACAAACACTGAAGCTTTCTTT. This sequence encodes CASRGQGNTNTEAFF. The chain employs TRBV18 and TRBJ1-1; 10 bases are shared with TRBD1. The CDR3 spans 15 residues. V trimming: 8 bases; J trimming: 2 bases; junction bases outside the gene matches: 8. Germline V CDR1 and CDR2: KGHSH, LQKENI.

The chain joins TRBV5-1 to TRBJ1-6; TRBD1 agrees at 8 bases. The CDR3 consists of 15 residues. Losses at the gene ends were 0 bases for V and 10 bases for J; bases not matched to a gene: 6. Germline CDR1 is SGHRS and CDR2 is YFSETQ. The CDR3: CASSLDGQGTSPLHF. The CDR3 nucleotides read TGCGCCAGCAGCTTGGATGGACAGGGAACGTCACCCCTCCACTTT.

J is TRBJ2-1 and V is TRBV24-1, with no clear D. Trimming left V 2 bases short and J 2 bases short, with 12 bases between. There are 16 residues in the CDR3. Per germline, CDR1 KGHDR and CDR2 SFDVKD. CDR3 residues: CATSDSMALAYNEQFF. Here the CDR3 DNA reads TGTGCCACCAGTGATTCCATGGCCCTAGCCTACAATGAGCAGTTCTTC.

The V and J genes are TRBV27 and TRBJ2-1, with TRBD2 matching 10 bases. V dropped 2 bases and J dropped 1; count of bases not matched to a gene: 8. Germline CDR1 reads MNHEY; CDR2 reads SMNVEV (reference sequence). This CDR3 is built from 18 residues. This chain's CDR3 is CASSLGSGRRLSYNEQFF. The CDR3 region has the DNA TGTGCCAGCAGTTTAGGTAGCGGGAGGCGCCTTTCCTACAATGAGCAGTTCTTC.

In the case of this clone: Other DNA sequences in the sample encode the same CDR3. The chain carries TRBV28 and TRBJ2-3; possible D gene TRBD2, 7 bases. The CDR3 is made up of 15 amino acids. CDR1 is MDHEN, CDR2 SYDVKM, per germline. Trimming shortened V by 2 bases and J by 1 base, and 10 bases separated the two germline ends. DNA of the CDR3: TGTGCCAGCAGTTTAGGAGGGGGGGGCACAGATACGCAGTATTTT. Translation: CASSLGGGGTDTQYF.

In nucleotides, the CDR3 is TGTGCCAGCAGTAAATACGGGACTAGCGGGAGGGCCCGGGAGCAGTACTTC. Its translation is CASSKYGTSGRAREQYF. V and J are TRBV27 and TRBJ2-7; 16 bases agree with TRBD2. Trimming removed 5 bases from V and 7 bases from J; junction bases left unmatched: 11. Germline CDR1 and CDR2: MNHEY and SMNVEV (reference sequence). The CDR3 sequence is 17 residues long.